The next 18 T cell receptor beta chains were all read from a single sample in a study of T cell responses to AZD1222 COVID-19 vaccine. Some clones are missing from TCRdb's copy, which holds only in-frame ones; the method was immunoSEQ multiplex PCR. Among around 140,000 clones, about nine tenths were seen once, and the ten largest hold approximately 5.1%. Sample: peripheral blood, taken on day 0 of AZD1222 vaccination. These receptors were obtained from an adult in good health.

This clone showed up just a few times. The V call is TRBV9, the J call TRBJ2-3; D remains unclear. With 0 bases removed from V and 0 bases from J, the gap between germline ends came to 11 bases. This CDR3 is built from 16 residues. Germline-derived CDR1 and CDR2 are SGDLS and YYNGEE. In DNA, the CDR3 is TGTGCCAGCAGCGTAGGATACGGTACTAGCACAGATACGCAGTATTTT. Translated: CASSVGYGTSTDTQYF. The full variable domain, completed using reference TRBV9 and TRBJ2-3, is DSGVTQTPKHLITATGQRVTLRCSPRSGDLSVYWYQQSLDQGLQFLIQYYNGEERAKGNILERFSAQQFPDLHSELNLSSLELGDSALYFCASSVGYGTSTDTQYFGPGTRLTVL.

Only a few counts were recorded for this clone. The rearrangement joins TRBV7-9 to TRBJ2-5; D unclear. The CDR3 is 11 residues long. Per the germline V gene, CDR1 is SEHNR and CDR2 is FQNEAQ (reference sequence). V was clipped by 3 bases and J by 7 bases, with 6 bases between them. CDR3 nucleotide sequence: TGTGCCAGCAGCTTTGATAGGACCCAGTACTTC. This sequence encodes CASSFDRTQYF. Filled out from reference TRBV7-9 and TRBJ2-5, the complete variable domain reads DTGVSQNPRHKITKRGQNVTFRCDPISEHNRLYWYRQTLGQGPEFLTYFQNEAQLEKSRLLSDRFSAERPKGSFSTLEIQRTEQGDSAMYLCASSFDRTQYFGPGTRLLVL.

CDR3 DNA: TGTGCCAGCACCCGCCGGCAGGGTGGGTACGAGCAGTACTTC. Translating gives CASTRRQGGYEQYF. This chain joins TRBV6-5 and TRBJ2-7; maybe TRBD1 (5 bases). The CDR3 totals 14 residues. The V end lost 7 bases, the J end lost 4 bases, and 17 bases lay between the germline ends. Germline CDR1 MNHEY, CDR2 SVGAGI.

The V call is TRBV4-3, the J call TRBJ2-1, with TRBD2 matching over 10 bases. V lost 0 bases to trimming and J lost 8 bases; unmatched junction nucleotides: 7. The CDR3 totals 16 residues. Germline V gene lookup returns CDR1 LGHNA and CDR2 YSLEER. CDR3 bases: TGCGCCAGCAGCCAAGAGGGTAGCGGGAGGTTGGATGAGCAGTTCTTC. This gives the protein CASSQEGSGRLDEQFF.

CDR3 DNA: TGCGCCAGCAGCTTGGTACTACGCACCCAAAACACCGGGGAGCTGTTTTTT. Amino acid sequence: CASSLVLRTQNTGELFF. This sequence joins TRBV5-1 and TRBJ2-2; no clear D gene. CDR3 length: 17 amino acids. Trimming shortened V by 0 bases and J by 2 bases, and 14 bases separated the two germline ends. Germline V gene data show CDR1 as SGHRS and CDR2 as YFSETQ.

The chain uses TRBV18 and TRBJ1-1; the D gene is possibly TRBD1 (6 bases). V was clipped by 2 bases and J by 5 bases, with 24 bases between them. The CDR3 length is 18 residues. Per germline, CDR1 KGHSH and CDR2 LQKENI. The CDR3 is CASSPLRIEGRGGTEAFF. Here the CDR3 DNA reads TGTGCCAGCTCACCATTAAGGATTGAGGGTAGAGGGGGAACTGAAGCTTTCTTT.

V usage is TRBV23-1 and J usage is TRBJ2-7, with a weak D call TRBD1 (5 bases). TRBV23-1 has ORF status, its function being uncertain. V was trimmed by 2 bases and J by 7 bases, leaving 12 bases between them. This CDR3 comprises 13 residues. The CDR3 reads CASSQVRSGEQYF. DNA for the CDR3: TGCGCCAGCAGTCAAGTCCGCTCAGGGGAGCAGTACTTC.

V usage is TRBV6-6 and J usage is TRBJ2-7; 10 bases map to TRBD1. This CDR3 has 15 residues. V trimming: 4 bases; J trimming: 2 bases; junction bases outside the gene matches: 5. CDR1 and CDR2 from the germline V gene are MNHNY and SVGAGI (reference sequence). CDR3 DNA sequence: TGTGCCAGCAGTTTTGGGACAGGGGAAACCTACGAGCAGTACTTC. This encodes CASSFGTGETYEQYF.

The rearrangement uses TRBV4-2 and TRBJ2-3; 9 positions agree with TRBD1. CDR1 is LGHNA and CDR2 is YNFKEQ in the germline V gene. J gave up 4 bases and V 5 bases, and 7 bases lay outside the gene matches. The CDR3 sequence is 15 residues long. Here the CDR3 reads CASSGRGQGSDTQYF. The CDR3 nucleotides read TGTGCCAGCAGCGGGCGGGGACAGGGCTCAGATACGCAGTATTTT.

The rearrangement joins TRBV6-6 to TRBJ1-3, with D maybe TRBD1 (6 bases). In germline, CDR1 is MNHNY, CDR2 SVGAGI (reference sequence). Trimming took 6 bases from V and 8 from J, leaving 23 bases between them. The CDR3 runs 16 residues. The CDR3 nucleotides read TGTGCCAGCAGCCATCCGGGGGGGCGATTAGGGGACACCATATATTTT. It specifies CASSHPGGRLGDTIYF.

V is TRBV28 and J is TRBJ2-3; 7 bases line up with TRBD1. Per the germline V gene, CDR1 is MDHEN and CDR2 is SYDVKM. The V and J ends lost 3 bases and 0 bases, in that order; junction bases with no gene match: 3. This CDR3 is built from 15 residues. The CDR3 sequence is CASSFGQASTDTQYF. CDR3 coding DNA: TGTGCCAGCAGTTTCGGACAGGCTAGCACAGATACGCAGTATTTT.

The chain uses TRBV4-1 and TRBJ2-3; D unclear. CDR1 and CDR2 from the germline V gene are MGHRA and YSYEKL. The V and J ends lost 3 bases and 3 bases respectively, with 7 bases between them. The CDR3 spans 13 residues. The CDR3 nucleotides read TGCGCCAGCAGCCACCTTGGAACAGATACGCAGTATTTT. This gives the protein CASSHLGTDTQYF.

The CDR3 region has the DNA TGTGCCAGCAGCTTAACTGACCTTAACCAAGAGACCCAGTACTTC. Residues: CASSLTDLNQETQYF. The rearrangement uses TRBV7-2 and TRBJ2-5; D remains ambiguous. Looked up from germline, CDR1 is SGHTA and CDR2 is FQGNSA. The V gene lost 2 bases and the J gene lost 0 bases, with 10 bases spanning the gap. The CDR3 runs 15 residues.

This chain connects TRBV19 to TRBJ2-3; D is uncertain. The length of the CDR3 is 12 residues. CDR1 and CDR2 (germline): LNHDA, SQIVND (reference sequence). Trimming cost V 4 bases and J 1 base, with 3 bases left between them. In nucleotides, the CDR3 is TGTGCCAGTAGTAGACGCACAGATACGCAGTATTTT. Residues: CASSRRTDTQYF.

J is TRBJ1-1 and V is TRBV6-4; D perhaps matches TRBD1 (5 bases). CDR3 size: 12 residues. The germline V gene encodes CDR1 MRHNA and CDR2 SNTAGT. Trimming stripped 9 bases from V and 1 base from J, with 9 bases between. The CDR3 DNA follows: TGTGCCAGTGACAGATGGAACACTGAAGCTTTCTTT. Translation: CASDRWNTEAFF.

This chain links TRBV28 with TRBJ1-3; perhaps TRBD1 as D (5 bases). This CDR3 is 15 amino acids long. The ends were cut back, 6 bases at V and 0 bases at J, with 12 bases in the middle. Germline V gene lookup returns CDR1 MDHEN and CDR2 SYDVKM. The CDR3 spells CASSLGRSSGNTIYF. The CDR3 DNA reads as TGTGCCAGCAGCCTGGGACGGAGCTCTGGAAACACCATATATTTT. Together with reference TRBV28 and TRBJ1-3, the CDR3 gives the full variable domain: DVKVTQSSRYLVKRTGEKVFLECVQDMDHENMFWYRQDPGLGLRLIYFSYDVKMKEKGDIPEGYSVSREKKERFSLILESASTNQTSMYLCASSLGRSSGNTIYFGEGSWLTVV.

The rearrangement joins TRBV28 to TRBJ1-2; D call uncertain. Between the trimmed V and J ends, which lost 9 bases and 2 bases, there was a span of 7 bases. The CDR3 is 11 amino acids. Per germline, CDR1 MDHEN and CDR2 SYDVKM. This chain's CDR3 is CASAENYGYTF. The CDR3 DNA sequence: TGTGCCAGTGCAGAGAACTATGGCTACACCTTC.

The V and J genes are TRBV28 and TRBJ2-7; 9 nucleotides agree with TRBD1. From germline, CDR1 is MDHEN and CDR2 SYDVKM. This CDR3 has 15 amino acids. The J segment lost 5 bases and the V segment lost 1 base, leaving 6 bases of the junction unmatched. CDR3 loop: CASSLLGQGINEQYF. Written as DNA, the CDR3 is TGTGCCAGCAGTTTATTGGGACAGGGAATTAACGAGCAGTACTTC.